The TCR beta chain under discussion was sequenced for a study of post-analysis software for immune sequencing data. As to this clonotype: What it binds is not known.

General study results and limits: The study found TRBV5-6, TRBV5-1 and TRBV20-1 among roughly 5 TRBV segments more frequent in patients than controls.

TCR beta cDNA libraries had unique molecular identifiers. One entry per CDR3 protein results from TCRdb running MiXCR on the PCR reads. The sample consists of about 820,000 distinct CDR3 sequences, approximately 53% of them appearing once. Trimming pared 5 bases from V and 10 bases from J, leaving 17 bases between. The CDR3 loop spans 13 amino acids. This clonotype originated in a girl aged 10 to 17 with multiple sclerosis. The chain uses TRBV12-3 or TRBV12-4 and TRBJ1-1; tentative D call: TRBD1 (5 bases). The sequenced sample was blood. The DNA of the CDR3 is TGTGCCAGCAGTATATCGAACAGGCAGGGAGCTTTCTTT. It specifies CASSISNRQGAFF.